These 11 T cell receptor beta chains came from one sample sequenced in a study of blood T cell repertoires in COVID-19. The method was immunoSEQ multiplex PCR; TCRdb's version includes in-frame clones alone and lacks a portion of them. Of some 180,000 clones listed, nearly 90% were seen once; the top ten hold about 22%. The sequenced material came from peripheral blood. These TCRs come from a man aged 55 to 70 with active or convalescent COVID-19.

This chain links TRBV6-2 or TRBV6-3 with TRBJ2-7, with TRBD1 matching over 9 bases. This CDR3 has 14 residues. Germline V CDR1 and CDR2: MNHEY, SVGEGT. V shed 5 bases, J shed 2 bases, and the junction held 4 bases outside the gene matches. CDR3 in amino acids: CASSDRDRAYEQYF. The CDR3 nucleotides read TGTGCCAGCAGTGACCGGGACAGGGCCTACGAGCAGTACTTC.

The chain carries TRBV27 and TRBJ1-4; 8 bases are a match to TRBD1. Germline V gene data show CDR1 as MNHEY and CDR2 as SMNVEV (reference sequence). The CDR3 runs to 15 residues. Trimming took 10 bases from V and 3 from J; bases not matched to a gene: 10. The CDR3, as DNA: TGTGCCACCTCGGACCAGGGGGCGGCTAATGAAAAACTGTTTTTT. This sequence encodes CATSDQGAANEKLFF.

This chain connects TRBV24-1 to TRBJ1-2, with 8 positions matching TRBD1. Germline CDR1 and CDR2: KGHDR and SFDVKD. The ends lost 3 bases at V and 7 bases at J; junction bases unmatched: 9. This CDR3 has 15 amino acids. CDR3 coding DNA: TGTGCCACCAGTGATCCTCGACAGGGGATTGGTGGCTACACCTTC. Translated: CATSDPRQGIGGYTF.

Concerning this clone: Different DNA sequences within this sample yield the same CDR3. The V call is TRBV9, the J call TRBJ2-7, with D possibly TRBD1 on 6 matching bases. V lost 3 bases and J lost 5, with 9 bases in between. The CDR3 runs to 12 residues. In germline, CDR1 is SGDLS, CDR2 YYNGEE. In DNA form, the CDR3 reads TGTGCCAGCAGCGAGACAGGAGACGAGCAGTACTTC. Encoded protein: CASSETGDEQYF.

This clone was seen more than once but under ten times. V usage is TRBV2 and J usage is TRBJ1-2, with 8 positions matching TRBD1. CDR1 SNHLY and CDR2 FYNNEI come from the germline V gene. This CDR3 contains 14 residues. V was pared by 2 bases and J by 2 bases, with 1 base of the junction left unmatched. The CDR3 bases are TGTGCCAGCAGTGAATACAGGGGGAACTATGGCTACACCTTC. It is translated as CASSEYRGNYGYTF. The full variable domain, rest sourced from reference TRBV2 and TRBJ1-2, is EPEVTQTPSHQVTQMGQEVILRCVPISNHLYFYWYRQILGQKVEFLVSFYNNEISEKSEIFDDQFSVERPDGSNFTLKIRSTKLEDSAMYFCASSEYRGNYGYTFGSGTRLTVV.

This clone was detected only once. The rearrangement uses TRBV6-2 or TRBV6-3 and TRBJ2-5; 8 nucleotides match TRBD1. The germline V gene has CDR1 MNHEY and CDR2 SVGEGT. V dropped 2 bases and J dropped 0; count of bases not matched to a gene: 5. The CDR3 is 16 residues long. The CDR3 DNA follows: TGTGCCAGCAGTTACGGCGACAGGGGCTACCAAGAGACCCAGTACTTC. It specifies CASSYGDRGYQETQYF.

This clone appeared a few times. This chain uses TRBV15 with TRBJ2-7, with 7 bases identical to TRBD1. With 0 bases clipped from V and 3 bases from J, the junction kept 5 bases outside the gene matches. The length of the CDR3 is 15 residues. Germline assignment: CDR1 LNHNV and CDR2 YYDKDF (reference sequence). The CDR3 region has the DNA TGTGCCACCAGCAGAGATCTCGCAGGGGGCTACGAGCAGTACTTC. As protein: CATSRDLAGGYEQYF. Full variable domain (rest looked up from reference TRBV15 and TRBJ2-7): DAMVIQNPRYQVTQFGKPVTLSCSQTLNHNVMYWYQQKSSQAPKLLFHYYDKDFNNEADTPDNFQSRRPNTSFCFLDIRSPGLGDTAMYLCATSRDLAGGYEQYFGPGTRLTVT.

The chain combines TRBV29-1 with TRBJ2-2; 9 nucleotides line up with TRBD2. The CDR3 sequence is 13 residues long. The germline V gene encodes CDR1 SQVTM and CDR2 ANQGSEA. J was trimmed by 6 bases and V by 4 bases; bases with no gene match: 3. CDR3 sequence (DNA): TGCAGCGTTGCAGCGGGGGGTGCCGGGGAGCTGTTTTTT. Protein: CSVAAGGAGELFF.

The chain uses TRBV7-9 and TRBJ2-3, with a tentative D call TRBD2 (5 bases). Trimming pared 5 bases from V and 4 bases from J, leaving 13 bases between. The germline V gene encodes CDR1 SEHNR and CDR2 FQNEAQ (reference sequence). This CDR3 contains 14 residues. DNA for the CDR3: TGTGCCAGCAGCGCCTCAAGCGGAGCAGATACGCAGTATTTT. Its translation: CASSASSGADTQYF.

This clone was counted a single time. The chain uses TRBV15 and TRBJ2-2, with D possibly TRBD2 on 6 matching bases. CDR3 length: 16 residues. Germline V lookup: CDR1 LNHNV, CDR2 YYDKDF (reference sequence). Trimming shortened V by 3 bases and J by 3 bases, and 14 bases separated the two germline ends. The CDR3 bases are TGTGCCACCAGCAGGACTAGGGTTAGCGACACCGGGGAGCTGTTTTTT. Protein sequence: CATSRTRVSDTGELFF.

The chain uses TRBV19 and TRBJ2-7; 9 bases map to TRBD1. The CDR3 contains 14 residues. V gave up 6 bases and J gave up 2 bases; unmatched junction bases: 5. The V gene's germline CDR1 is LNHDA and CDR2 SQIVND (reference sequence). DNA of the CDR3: TGTGCCAGTAGACCCGGGACAGGGACCTACGAGCAGTACTTC. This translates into CASRPGTGTYEQYF.